This record looks at one TCR beta chain sequence and its context. Noted treatment: 15 to 20 received Ad26.COV2.S at low or high dose, single or two shots; about 5 received placebo; per-sample allocation not given. Sampling took place 63 days after the first vaccine or placebo injection. This CDR3 is 13 amino acids long. The V gene lost 3 bases and the J gene lost 7 bases, with 12 bases spanning the gap. This sample is part of a study of Ad26.COV2.S vaccination and SARS-CoV-2 variants. Method: immunoSEQ multiplex PCR; TCRdb's copy keeps in-frame clones and lacks some. In the table there are 350,000 to 450,000 clones, around 92% of which are singletons.

The chain links TRBV12-3 or TRBV12-4 to TRBJ2-5; D may be TRBD1 (6 bases). Specimen: peripheral blood, collected in a trial of Ad26.COV2.S vaccine versus placebo. This TCR derives from a person between 18 and 65 years old who received the Ad26.COV2.S COVID-19 vaccine or a placebo. CDR3 coding DNA: TGTGCCAGCAGTTTGGGGGCCATTGGGACCCAGTACTTC. It yields the protein CASSLGAIGTQYF.